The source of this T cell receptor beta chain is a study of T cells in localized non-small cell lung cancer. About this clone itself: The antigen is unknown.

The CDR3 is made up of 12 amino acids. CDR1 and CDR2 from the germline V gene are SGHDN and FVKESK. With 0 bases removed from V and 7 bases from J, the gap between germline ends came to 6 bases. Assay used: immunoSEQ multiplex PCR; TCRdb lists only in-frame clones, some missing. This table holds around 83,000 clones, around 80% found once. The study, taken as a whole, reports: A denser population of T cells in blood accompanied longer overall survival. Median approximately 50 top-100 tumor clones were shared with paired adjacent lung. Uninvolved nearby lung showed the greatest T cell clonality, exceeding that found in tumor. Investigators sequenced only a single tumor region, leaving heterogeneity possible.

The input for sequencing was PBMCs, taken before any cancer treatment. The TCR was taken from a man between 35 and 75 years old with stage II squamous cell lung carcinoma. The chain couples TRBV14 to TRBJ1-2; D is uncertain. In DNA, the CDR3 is TGTGCCAGCAGCCAAGATTGGCGTGGCTACACCTTC. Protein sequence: CASSQDWRGYTF.